These T cell receptor beta chains were read from a single sample in a study of cytomegalovirus exposure and HLA in healthy donors. Measured with immunoSEQ multiplex PCR; TCRdb has only the in-frame clones, and not every one. Of under 150,000 clones listed, about 76% are singletons. Sequenced input: PBMCs. These TCRs come from a man aged 18 to 29 in good health and CMV-seronegative. Each CDR3 is given with its conserved first and last residue. The order of the fields is CDR3 length, V gene, D gene, clone size, J gene, CDR3 DNA, CDR3 protein. A D gene is named only where the DNA matches it firmly. Expanded clones get a size class; other rows say once, few or many, or leave the size out.

cdr3_length: 16
v_call: TRBV5-1
d_call: TRBD1
clone_size: .
j_call: TRBJ1-6
cdr3_nt: TGCGCCAGCACAACCGGGACAGGGTTCGATAATTCACCCCTCCACTTT
cdr3_aa: CASTTGTGFDNSPLHF

cdr3_length: 19
v_call: TRBV6-1
d_call: TRBD1
clone_size: .
j_call: TRBJ1-5
cdr3_nt: TGTGCCAGCAGTGTTCGTCCGGGACAGGGGTCCCTTAGCAATCAGCCCCAGCATTTT
cdr3_aa: CASSVRPGQGSLSNQPQHF

cdr3_length: 14
v_call: TRBV28
d_call: TRBD1
clone_size: .
j_call: TRBJ1-1
cdr3_nt: TGTGCCAGCAGTCCGACAGGGGGCAGGGCTGAAGCCTTCTTT
cdr3_aa: CASSPTGGRAEAFF

cdr3_length: 16
v_call: TRBV4-3
d_call: .
clone_size: .
j_call: TRBJ1-6
cdr3_nt: TGCGCCAGCAGCCAAGGGCCAAACAGGGAAAATTCACCCCTCCACTTT
cdr3_aa: CASSQGPNRENSPLHF

cdr3_length: 20
v_call: TRBV29-1
d_call: TRBD1
clone_size: .
j_call: TRBJ1-1
cdr3_nt: TGCAGCGTTGAAGTTCATATGGGACAGCCTAACTACCTTATGAACACTGAAGCTTTCTTT
cdr3_aa: CSVEVHMGQPNYLMNTEAFF

cdr3_length: 15
v_call: TRBV6-5
d_call: .
clone_size: once
j_call: TRBJ1-1
cdr3_nt: TGTGCCAGCAGTTACGTTTTGGGGGCAAACACTGAAGCTTTCTTT
cdr3_aa: CASSYVLGANTEAFF

cdr3_length: 15
v_call: TRBV9
d_call: TRBD2
clone_size: .
j_call: TRBJ2-1
cdr3_nt: TGTGCCAGCAGCATGGGGGCTAGCGGGGAGAATGAGCAGTTCTTC
cdr3_aa: CASSMGASGENEQFF

cdr3_length: 16
v_call: TRBV5-1
d_call: TRBD2
clone_size: .
j_call: TRBJ2-3
cdr3_nt: TGCGCCAGCAGCTTGGCCGGGACTAGCGGCACAGATACGCAGTATTTT
cdr3_aa: CASSLAGTSGTDTQYF

cdr3_length: 13
v_call: TRBV10-1
d_call: .
clone_size: .
j_call: TRBJ1-1
cdr3_nt: TGCGCCACCTCTACAGCGGCGAACACTGAAGCTTTCTTT
cdr3_aa: CATSTAANTEAFF

cdr3_length: 16
v_call: TRBV18
d_call: TRBD1
clone_size: .
j_call: TRBJ1-6
cdr3_nt: TGTGCCAGCTCACCACGGGCAGGGGGATTTGATTCACCCCTCCACTTT
cdr3_aa: CASSPRAGGFDSPLHF

cdr3_length: 13
v_call: TRBV11-2
d_call: .
clone_size: .
j_call: TRBJ2-7
cdr3_nt: TGTGCCAGCAGCTTAGGTGGGGCCGGGGAGCAGTACTTC
cdr3_aa: CASSLGGAGEQYF

cdr3_length: 14
v_call: TRBV19
d_call: TRBD1
clone_size: .
j_call: TRBJ1-5
cdr3_nt: TGTGCCAGTAGTCCAGGGGGGATTTCGGAGCCCCAGCATTTT
cdr3_aa: CASSPGGISEPQHF

cdr3_length: 14
v_call: TRBV30
d_call: TRBD1
clone_size: .
j_call: TRBJ1-4
cdr3_nt: TGTGCCTGGCAAGCTGGCAGGGGGCATGAAAAACTGTTTTTT
cdr3_aa: CAWQAGRGHEKLFF

cdr3_length: 13
v_call: TRBV9
d_call: .
clone_size: .
j_call: TRBJ1-4
cdr3_nt: TGTGCCAGCAGCCCTAGGCCTAATGAAAAACTGTTTTTT
cdr3_aa: CASSPRPNEKLFF

cdr3_length: 15
v_call: TRBV14
d_call: TRBD2
clone_size: .
j_call: TRBJ2-5
cdr3_nt: TGTGCCAGCAGCCAAGGCGGGGGATTCCAAGAGACCCAGTACTTC
cdr3_aa: CASSQGGGFQETQYF

cdr3_length: 14
v_call: TRBV5-1
d_call: TRBD1
clone_size: .
j_call: TRBJ2-2
cdr3_nt: TGCGCCAGCAGCTTACCAGGGACAGCCGGGGAGCTGTTTTTT
cdr3_aa: CASSLPGTAGELFF

cdr3_length: 11
v_call: TRBV20-1
d_call: TRBD1
clone_size: .
j_call: TRBJ2-1
cdr3_nt: TGCAGTGCGATACAGGGGAATGAGCAGTTCTTC
cdr3_aa: CSAIQGNEQFF

cdr3_length: 14
v_call: TRBV6-4
d_call: .
clone_size: .
j_call: TRBJ1-5
cdr3_nt: TGTGCCAGCAGTGAGGGTATTGAGGGACAGCCCCAGCATTTT
cdr3_aa: CASSEGIEGQPQHF

cdr3_length: 16
v_call: TRBV18
d_call: .
clone_size: .
j_call: TRBJ2-2
cdr3_nt: TGTGCCAGCTCACCGGAAATCCACAGGAACACCGGGGAGCTGTTTTTT
cdr3_aa: CASSPEIHRNTGELFF

cdr3_length: 14
v_call: TRBV2
d_call: TRBD2
clone_size: .
j_call: TRBJ2-5
cdr3_nt: TGTGCCAGCTCTCGGCCCGGGGGGAGGGAGACCCAGTACTTC
cdr3_aa: CASSRPGGRETQYF

cdr3_length: 16
v_call: TRBV5-1
d_call: TRBD2
clone_size: .
j_call: TRBJ2-5
cdr3_nt: TGCGCCAGCAGCCCCCACGTAGCGGGGGGCCAAGAGACCCAGTACTTC
cdr3_aa: CASSPHVAGGQETQYF

cdr3_length: 13
v_call: TRBV4-1
d_call: .
clone_size: once
j_call: TRBJ2-1
cdr3_nt: TGCGCCAGCAGGGACGGGGTTTATAATGAGCAGTTCTTC
cdr3_aa: CASRDGVYNEQFF

cdr3_length: 15
v_call: TRBV7-8
d_call: .
clone_size: .
j_call: TRBJ1-1
cdr3_nt: TGTGCCAGCAGGCCAGGATCATTAGGGAACACTGAAGCTTTCTTT
cdr3_aa: CASRPGSLGNTEAFF

cdr3_length: 14
v_call: TRBV6-6
d_call: TRBD1
clone_size: .
j_call: TRBJ1-4
cdr3_nt: TGTGCCAGCACCCGACAGGGAATCGGTGAAAAACTGTTTTTT
cdr3_aa: CASTRQGIGEKLFF

cdr3_length: 11
v_call: TRBV27
d_call: .
clone_size: once
j_call: TRBJ2-5
cdr3_nt: TGTGCCAGCAGTCAAGGGGGGACCCAGTACTTC
cdr3_aa: CASSQGGTQYF

cdr3_length: 15
v_call: TRBV6-5
d_call: TRBD2
clone_size: .
j_call: TRBJ2-2
cdr3_nt: TGTGCCAGCAACCCTAGCGGGGGGGCGGTCGGGGAGCTGTTTTTT
cdr3_aa: CASNPSGGAVGELFF

cdr3_length: 14
v_call: TRBV7-8
d_call: TRBD2
clone_size: few
j_call: TRBJ2-3
cdr3_nt: TGTGCCAGCAGCCGCGGGGGGCCCGCAGATACGCAGTATTTT
cdr3_aa: CASSRGGPADTQYF

cdr3_length: 17
v_call: TRBV9
d_call: TRBD2
clone_size: .
j_call: TRBJ2-3
cdr3_nt: TGTGCCAGCAGCGTAGGTCCTTTAGCGGGGGGGACAGATACGCAGTATTTT
cdr3_aa: CASSVGPLAGGTDTQYF

cdr3_length: 13
v_call: TRBV19
d_call: .
clone_size: .
j_call: TRBJ1-1
cdr3_nt: TGTGCCAGTAGAAAGGGGAGGGACACTGAAGCTTTCTTT
cdr3_aa: CASRKGRDTEAFF

cdr3_length: 17
v_call: TRBV19
d_call: TRBD2
clone_size: .
j_call: TRBJ2-3
cdr3_nt: TGTGCCAGTAGTGGATGGACTAGCGGGTATGGCACAGATACGCAGTATTTT
cdr3_aa: CASSGWTSGYGTDTQYF

cdr3_length: 13
v_call: TRBV7-2
d_call: TRBD1
clone_size: once
j_call: TRBJ1-1
cdr3_nt: TGTGCCAGCAGCATAGACAGGGGCACTGAAGCTTTCTTT
cdr3_aa: CASSIDRGTEAFF

cdr3_length: 16
v_call: TRBV29-1
d_call: TRBD2
clone_size: once
j_call: TRBJ2-7
cdr3_nt: TGCAGCGCCGGTCCGGGACTAGCGGGCCCTTCGGGCGAGCAGTACTTC
cdr3_aa: CSAGPGLAGPSGEQYF

cdr3_length: 15
v_call: TRBV23-1
d_call: TRBD1
clone_size: .
j_call: TRBJ1-3
cdr3_nt: TGCGCCAGCGGCCGGGACAGGTGCTCTGGAAACACCATATATTTT
cdr3_aa: CASGRDRCSGNTIYF

cdr3_length: 13
v_call: TRBV30
d_call: .
clone_size: few
j_call: TRBJ2-7
cdr3_nt: TGTGCCTGGAGGGTTAGGGGGGGCTACGAGCAGTACTTC
cdr3_aa: CAWRVRGGYEQYF

cdr3_length: 14
v_call: TRBV5-4
d_call: .
clone_size: .
j_call: TRBJ1-5
cdr3_nt: TGTGCCAGCAGCTTGGATCCCACAAATCAGCCCCAGCATTTT
cdr3_aa: CASSLDPTNQPQHF

cdr3_length: 14
v_call: TRBV14
d_call: TRBD1
clone_size: once
j_call: TRBJ2-7
cdr3_nt: TGTGCCAGCAGCCAGGGACAGGGGGCGTACGAGCAGTACTTC
cdr3_aa: CASSQGQGAYEQYF

cdr3_length: 20
v_call: TRBV9
d_call: .
clone_size: .
j_call: TRBJ2-1
cdr3_nt: TGTGCCAGCAGCGTAGTACCAATAGGCAGGGGCTATCCAAATTACAATGAGCAGTTCTTC
cdr3_aa: CASSVVPIGRGYPNYNEQFF

cdr3_length: 14
v_call: TRBV7-2
d_call: .
clone_size: .
j_call: TRBJ2-3
cdr3_nt: TGTGCCAGCAGCTTAGGAGATTACACAGATACGCAGTATTTT
cdr3_aa: CASSLGDYTDTQYF

cdr3_length: 16
v_call: TRBV5-1
d_call: TRBD1
clone_size: few
j_call: TRBJ2-7
cdr3_nt: TGCGCCAGCAGCTTTTCATCGTTACAGGGGATCTACGAGCAGTACTTC
cdr3_aa: CASSFSSLQGIYEQYF

cdr3_length: 14
v_call: TRBV7-8
d_call: .
clone_size: .
j_call: TRBJ1-2
cdr3_nt: TGTGCCAGCAGCCAAAGGGGTTTTAACTATGGCTACACCTTC
cdr3_aa: CASSQRGFNYGYTF